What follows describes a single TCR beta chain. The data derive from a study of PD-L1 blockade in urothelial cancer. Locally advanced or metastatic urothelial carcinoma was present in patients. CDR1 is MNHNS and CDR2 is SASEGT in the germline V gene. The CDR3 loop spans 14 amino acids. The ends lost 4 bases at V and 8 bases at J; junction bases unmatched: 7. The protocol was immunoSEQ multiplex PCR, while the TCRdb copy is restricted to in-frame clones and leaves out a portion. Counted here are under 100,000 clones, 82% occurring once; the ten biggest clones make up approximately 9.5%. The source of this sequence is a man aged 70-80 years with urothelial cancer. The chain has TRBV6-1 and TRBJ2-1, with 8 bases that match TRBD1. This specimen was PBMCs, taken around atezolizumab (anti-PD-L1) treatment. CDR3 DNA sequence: TGTGCCAGCAGTGCTACAGGGGGAGGCGATGAGCAGTTCTTC. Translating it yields CASSATGGGDEQFF.